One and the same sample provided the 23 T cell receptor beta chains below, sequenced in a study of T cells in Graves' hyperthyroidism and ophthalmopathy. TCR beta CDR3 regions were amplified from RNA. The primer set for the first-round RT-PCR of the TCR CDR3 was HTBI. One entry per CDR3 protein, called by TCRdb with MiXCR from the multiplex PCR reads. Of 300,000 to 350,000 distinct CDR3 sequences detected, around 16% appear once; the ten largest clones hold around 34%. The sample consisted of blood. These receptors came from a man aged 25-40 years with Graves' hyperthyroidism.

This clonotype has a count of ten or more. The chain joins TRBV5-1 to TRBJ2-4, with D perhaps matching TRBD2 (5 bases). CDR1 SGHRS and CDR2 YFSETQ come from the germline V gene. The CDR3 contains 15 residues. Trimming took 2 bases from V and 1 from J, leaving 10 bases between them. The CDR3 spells CASSLSGSAKNIQYF. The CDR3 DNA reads TGCGCCAGCAGCTTAAGCGGCTCGGCCAAAAACATTCAGTACTTC.

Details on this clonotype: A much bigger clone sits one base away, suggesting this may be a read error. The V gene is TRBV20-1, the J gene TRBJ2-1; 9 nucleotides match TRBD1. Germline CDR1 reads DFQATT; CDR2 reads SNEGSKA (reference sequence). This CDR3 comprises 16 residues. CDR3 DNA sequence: TGCAGTGCTAGTCCCGGGACAGGGAGAGGATACAATGCGCAGTTCTTC. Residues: CSASPGTGRGYNAQFF.

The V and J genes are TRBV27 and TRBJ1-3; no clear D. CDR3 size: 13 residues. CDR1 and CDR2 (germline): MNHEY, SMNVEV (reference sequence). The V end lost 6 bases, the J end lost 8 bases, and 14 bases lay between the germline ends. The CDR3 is CASSTNPRDTIYF. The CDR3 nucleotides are TGTGCCAGCAGCACCAACCCTCGGGACACCATATATTTT.

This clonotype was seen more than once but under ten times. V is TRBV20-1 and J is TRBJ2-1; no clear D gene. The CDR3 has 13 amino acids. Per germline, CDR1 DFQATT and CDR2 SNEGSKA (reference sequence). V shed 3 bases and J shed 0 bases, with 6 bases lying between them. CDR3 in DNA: TGCAGTGCTAGCCCAAGCTCCTACAATGAGCAGTTCTTC. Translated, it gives CSASPSSYNEQFF.

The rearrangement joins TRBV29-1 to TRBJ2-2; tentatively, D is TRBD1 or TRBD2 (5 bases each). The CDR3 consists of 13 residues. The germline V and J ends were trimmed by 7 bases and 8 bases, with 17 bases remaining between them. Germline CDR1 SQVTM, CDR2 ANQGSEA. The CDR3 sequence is CSAGSGAAGELFF. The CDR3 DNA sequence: TGCAGCGCCGGGTCCGGGGCGGCGGGGGAGCTGTTTTTT.

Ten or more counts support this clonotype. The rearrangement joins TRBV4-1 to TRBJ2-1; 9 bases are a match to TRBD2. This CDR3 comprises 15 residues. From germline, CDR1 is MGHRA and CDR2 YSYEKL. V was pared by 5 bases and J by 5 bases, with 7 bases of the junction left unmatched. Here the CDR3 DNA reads TGCGCCAGCAGCGCTATAGCGGGAGACGACAATGAGCAGTTCTTC. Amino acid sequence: CASSAIAGDDNEQFF.

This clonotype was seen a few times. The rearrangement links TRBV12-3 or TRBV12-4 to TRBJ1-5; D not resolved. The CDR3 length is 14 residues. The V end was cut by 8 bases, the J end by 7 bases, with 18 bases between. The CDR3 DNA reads TGTGCCAGCTCCCCGGACCTTAGGGTGCAGCCCCAGCATTTT. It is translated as CASSPDLRVQPQHF.

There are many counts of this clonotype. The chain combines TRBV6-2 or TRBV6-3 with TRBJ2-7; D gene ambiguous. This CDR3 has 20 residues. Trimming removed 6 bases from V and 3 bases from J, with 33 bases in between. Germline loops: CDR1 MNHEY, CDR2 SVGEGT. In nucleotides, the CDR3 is TGTGCCAGCAGCCAGCTAATCAGTCTAGATGACCTTCCTACTAACTACGAGCAGTACTTC. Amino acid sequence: CASSQLISLDDLPTNYEQYF.

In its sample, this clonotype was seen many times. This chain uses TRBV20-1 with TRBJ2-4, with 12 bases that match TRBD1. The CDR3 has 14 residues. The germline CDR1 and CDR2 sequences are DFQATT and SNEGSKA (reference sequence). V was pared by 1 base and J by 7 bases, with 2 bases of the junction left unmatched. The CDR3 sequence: CSARGGQGANIQYF. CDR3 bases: TGCAGTGCTAGAGGGGGACAGGGGGCGAACATTCAGTACTTC.

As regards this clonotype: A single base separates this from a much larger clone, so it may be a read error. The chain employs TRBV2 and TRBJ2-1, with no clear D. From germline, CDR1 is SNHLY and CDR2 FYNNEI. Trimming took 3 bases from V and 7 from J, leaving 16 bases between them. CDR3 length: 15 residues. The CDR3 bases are TGTGCCAGCAGTGACTTACTCCAGGACCTTAATGAGCAGTTCTTC. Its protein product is CASSDLLQDLNEQFF.

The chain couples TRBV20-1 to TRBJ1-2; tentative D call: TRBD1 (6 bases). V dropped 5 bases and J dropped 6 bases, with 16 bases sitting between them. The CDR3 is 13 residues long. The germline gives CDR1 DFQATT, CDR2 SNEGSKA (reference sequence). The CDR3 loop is CSAPTGLQDGYTF. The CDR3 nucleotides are TGCAGTGCTCCAACAGGGCTCCAGGATGGCTACACCTTC.

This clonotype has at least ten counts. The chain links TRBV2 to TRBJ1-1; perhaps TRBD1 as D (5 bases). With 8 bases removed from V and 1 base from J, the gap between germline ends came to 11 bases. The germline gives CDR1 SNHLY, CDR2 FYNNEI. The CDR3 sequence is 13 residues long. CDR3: CASEAGWNTEAFF. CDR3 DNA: TGTGCCAGCGAGGCAGGGTGGAACACTGAAGCTTTCTTT.

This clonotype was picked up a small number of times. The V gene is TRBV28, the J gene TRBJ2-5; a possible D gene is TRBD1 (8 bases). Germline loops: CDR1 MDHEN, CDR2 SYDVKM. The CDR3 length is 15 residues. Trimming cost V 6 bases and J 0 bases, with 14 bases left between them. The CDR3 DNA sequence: TGTGCCAGCAGGAGCGGGACAGGCTACCAAGAGACCCAGTACTTC. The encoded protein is CASRSGTGYQETQYF.

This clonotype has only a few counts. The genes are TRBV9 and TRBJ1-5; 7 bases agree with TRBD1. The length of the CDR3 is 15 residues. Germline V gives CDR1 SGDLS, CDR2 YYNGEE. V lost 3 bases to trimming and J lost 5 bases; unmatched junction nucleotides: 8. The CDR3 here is CASSASNRGDQPQHF. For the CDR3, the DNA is TGTGCCAGCAGCGCCTCGAACAGGGGTGATCAGCCCCAGCATTTT.

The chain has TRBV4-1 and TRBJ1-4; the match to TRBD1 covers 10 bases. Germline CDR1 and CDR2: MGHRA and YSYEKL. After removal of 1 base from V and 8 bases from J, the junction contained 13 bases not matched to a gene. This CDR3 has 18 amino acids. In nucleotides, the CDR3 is TGCGCCAGCAGCCAAGCCTCCTCCGGGACAGGGGTAGACGAAAAACTGTTTTTT. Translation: CASSQASSGTGVDEKLFF.

The CDR3 is CASIHVSGTAPVGELFF. The CDR3 DNA sequence: TGTGCCAGCATACATGTTTCCGGGACGGCCCCAGTCGGGGAGCTGTTTTTT. The rearrangement links TRBV6-1 to TRBJ2-2; tentatively, D is TRBD1 or TRBD2 (5 bases each). This CDR3 region has 17 residues. Between the trimmed V and J ends, which lost 7 bases and 7 bases, there was a span of 25 bases. CDR1 and CDR2 from the germline V gene are MNHNS and SASEGT.

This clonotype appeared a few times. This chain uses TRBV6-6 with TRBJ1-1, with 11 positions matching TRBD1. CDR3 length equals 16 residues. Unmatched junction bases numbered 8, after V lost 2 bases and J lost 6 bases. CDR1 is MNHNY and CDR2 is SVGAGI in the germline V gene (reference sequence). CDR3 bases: TGTGCCAGCAGTTACCCTACGGACAGGGGGCTAGCTGAAGCTTTCTTT. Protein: CASSYPTDRGLAEAFF.

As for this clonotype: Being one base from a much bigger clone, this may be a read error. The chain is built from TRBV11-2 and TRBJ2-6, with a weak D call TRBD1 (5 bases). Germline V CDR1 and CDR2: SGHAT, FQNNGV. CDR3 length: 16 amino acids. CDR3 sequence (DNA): TGTGCCAGCAGCTCCTTCGCTAACTCTGGGGCCAACGTCCTGTCTTTC. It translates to CASSSFANSGANVLSF.

The DNA of the CDR3 is TGTGCCAGCAGGGAGAATACTAACTATGGCTACACCTTC. Amino acids: CASRENTNYGYTF. The chain is built from TRBV12-3 or TRBV12-4 and TRBJ1-2; no reliable D call. Trimming stripped 6 bases from V and 0 bases from J, with 8 bases between. There are 13 residues in the CDR3.

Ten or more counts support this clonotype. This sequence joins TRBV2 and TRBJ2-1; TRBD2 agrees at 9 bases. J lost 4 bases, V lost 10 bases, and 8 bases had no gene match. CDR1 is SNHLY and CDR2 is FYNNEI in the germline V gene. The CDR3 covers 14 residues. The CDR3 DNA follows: TGTGCCACGATAGCGGGAGTGGATTACAATGAGCAGTTCTTC. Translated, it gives CATIAGVDYNEQFF.

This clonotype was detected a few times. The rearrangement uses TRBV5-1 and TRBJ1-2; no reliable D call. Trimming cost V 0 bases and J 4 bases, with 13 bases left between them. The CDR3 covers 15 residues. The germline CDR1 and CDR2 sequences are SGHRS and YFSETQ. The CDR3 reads CASSLGAVPSYGYTF. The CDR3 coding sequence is TGCGCCAGCAGCTTGGGGGCAGTGCCGAGCTATGGCTACACCTTC.

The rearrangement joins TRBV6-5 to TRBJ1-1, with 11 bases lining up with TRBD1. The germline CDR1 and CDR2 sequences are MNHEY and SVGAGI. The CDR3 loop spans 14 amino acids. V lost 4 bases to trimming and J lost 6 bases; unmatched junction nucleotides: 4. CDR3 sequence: CASSLRGQGAEAFF. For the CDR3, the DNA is TGTGCCAGCAGTTTACGGGGACAGGGGGCTGAAGCTTTCTTT.

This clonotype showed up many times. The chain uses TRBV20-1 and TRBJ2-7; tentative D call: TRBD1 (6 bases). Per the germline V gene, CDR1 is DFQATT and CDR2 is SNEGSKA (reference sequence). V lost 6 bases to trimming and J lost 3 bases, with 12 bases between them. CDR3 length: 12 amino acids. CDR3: CSASWDIYEQYF. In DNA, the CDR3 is TGCAGTGCCTCCTGGGACATCTACGAGCAGTACTTC.